This is a list of T cell receptor beta chains from one sample in a study of CD8 T cells in Susac syndrome. Each CDR3 protein is one row after TCRdb ran MiXCR on the immunoSEQ multiplex PCR reads. This sample has under 150,000 distinct CDR3 sequences, with approximately 96% found just once. The sequenced material came from CD4+ T cells from PBMCs. These receptor sequences come from a human donor with Susac syndrome. The CDR3 runs from the conserved cysteine through the conserved F or W. The D gene is left open where the match is weak. Clone size is shown for a subset of rows, as once, few, many or a class of expanded clone.

v_call	d_call	clone_size	j_call	cdr3_nt	cdr3_aa
TRBV7-9	NA	NA	TRBJ2-2	TGTGCCAGCAGCACTAACGCCGGGGAGCTGTTTTTT	CASSTNAGELFF
TRBV3-1	NA	few	TRBJ2-3	TGTGCCAGCAGCCAGCGGGGCACAGATACGCAGTATTTT	CASSQRGTDTQYF
TRBV29-1	NA	NA	TRBJ1-2	TGCAGCGCCGGGGGGGTCCCTAACCTCTATGGCTACACCTTC	CSAGGVPNLYGYTF
TRBV28	TRBD1	NA	TRBJ1-2	TGTGCCAGCCGACAGGGGCCCTCCTATGGCTACACCTTC	CASRQGPSYGYTF
TRBV4-1	NA	NA	TRBJ2-1	TGCGCCAGCAGCCATCCATTGACCCGTACGGATGAGCAGTTCTTC	CASSHPLTRTDEQFF
TRBV29-1	TRBD1	NA	TRBJ1-1	TGCAGCGTTGAATTCTACAGGGGTGCTGAAGCTTTCTTT	CSVEFYRGAEAFF
TRBV9	TRBD1	NA	TRBJ2-1	TGTGCCAGCAGCGTAAGACGGGACAGGGGTATCTACAATGAGCAGTTCTTC	CASSVRRDRGIYNEQFF
TRBV15	NA	NA	TRBJ2-1	TGTGCCACCAGCAGAGATCAAAGGTTGGAGGCTGAGCAGTTCTTC	CATSRDQRLEAEQFF
TRBV9	NA	NA	TRBJ2-3	TGTGCCAGCAAGGTTTCGGCGACTAGCACAGATACGCAGTATTTT	CASKVSATSTDTQYF
TRBV9	NA	NA	TRBJ2-4	TGTGCCAGCAGCCCCCGACAGACTCGGGAGAGCATTCAGTACTTC	CASSPRQTRESIQYF
TRBV19	NA	NA	TRBJ1-1	TGTGCCAGTAGCCCACGGAGGAACACTGAAGCTTTCTTT	CASSPRRNTEAFF
TRBV29-1	TRBD1	NA	TRBJ2-5	TGCAGCGTCAAAGGACAGGGAATACAAGAGACCCAGTACTTC	CSVKGQGIQETQYF
TRBV6-5	NA	NA	TRBJ1-1	TGTGCCAGCAGCTCTTGGGGGCAAACTGAAGCTTTCTTT	CASSSWGQTEAFF
TRBV6-1	TRBD1	NA	TRBJ1-1	TGTGCCTCAGGCGGTGGGACAGCAAAAATTGAAGCTTTCTTT	CASGGGTAKIEAFF
TRBV20-1	NA	NA	TRBJ2-1	TGCAGTGGCCGGGACTCAAGCTCCTACAATGAGCAGTTCTTC	CSGRDSSSYNEQFF
TRBV28	TRBD1	once	TRBJ1-2	TGTGCCAGCAGTTCTTGGCCGACAGGGTTACGTGGCTACACCTTC	CASSSWPTGLRGYTF
TRBV12-3/TRBV12-4	NA	NA	TRBJ1-1	TGTGCCAGCAGTCCCAGGGAGACAGAAGCTTTCTTT	CASSPRETEAFF
TRBV4-1	NA	NA	TRBJ2-1	TGCGCCAGCACACCCCCCGGGGGGCGAAATGAGCAGTTCTTC	CASTPPGGRNEQFF
TRBV18	NA	NA	TRBJ2-1	TGTGCCAGCTCACCAAGAACAGACAATGAGCAGTTCTTC	CASSPRTDNEQFF
TRBV3-1	TRBD2	NA	TRBJ2-1	TGTGCCAGCAGCCCTAGCGGGATGGGCCTCGAGCAGTTCTTC	CASSPSGMGLEQFF
TRBV19	NA	NA	TRBJ1-6	TGTGCCAGTAGGATCAGGGACAATAATTCACCCCTCCACTTT	CASRIRDNNSPLHF
TRBV9	NA	NA	TRBJ1-1	TGTGCCAGCAGCGTAGGCTCCAATGGCGCTGAAGCTTTCTTT	CASSVGSNGAEAFF
TRBV18	NA	NA	TRBJ1-2	TGTGCCAGCTCACCTCTACAGAACTATGGCTACACCTTC	CASSPLQNYGYTF
TRBV2	NA	NA	TRBJ2-1	TGTGCCAGCAGTGGACGGAATGAGCAGTTCTTC	CASSGRNEQFF
TRBV24-1	TRBD2	once	TRBJ2-1	TGTGCCACCAGTGATACGAGCGGGAGGGCCCCGATGGATGAGCAGTTCTTC	CATSDTSGRAPMDEQFF
TRBV7-9	TRBD1	NA	TRBJ1-1	TGTGCCAGCAGCGCCGACAGGGGGAACACTGAAGCTTTCTTT	CASSADRGNTEAFF
TRBV19	NA	NA	TRBJ1-5	TGTGCCAGTACCCTGAGGGGGTTGGAATGGCCCCAGCATTTT	CASTLRGLEWPQHF
TRBV5-1	NA	NA	TRBJ2-7	TGCGCCAGCAGCCCGACAAGTTCCTACGAGCAGTACTTC	CASSPTSSYEQYF
TRBV19	NA	once	TRBJ2-2	TGTGCCAGTACCCCAATGTGGCGAACCGGGGAGCTGTTTTTT	CASTPMWRTGELFF
TRBV27	TRBD2	NA	TRBJ2-1	TGTGCCAGCAGTTTTCTAGCGGGAGGCAATGAGCAGTTCTTC	CASSFLAGGNEQFF
TRBV6-5	TRBD2	once	TRBJ2-5	TGTGCCAGCAGTTACCAAGCGGGGGGACAAGAGACCCAGTACTTC	CASSYQAGGQETQYF
TRBV21-1	NA	once	TRBJ2-4	TGTGCCAGCAGCAAAGGAAGAACAGGGAGAACCAAAAACATTCAGTACTTC	CASSKGRTGRTKNIQYF
TRBV12-3/TRBV12-4	NA	NA	TRBJ1-1	TGTGCCAGCAGTCGCACAGGGTCGGCGGGTACTGAAGCTTTCTTT	CASSRTGSAGTEAFF
TRBV6-5	TRBD1	NA	TRBJ2-3	TGTGCCAGCAGTCGTAACACAGGGGGGGATACGCAGTATTTT	CASSRNTGGDTQYF
TRBV18	NA	NA	TRBJ2-5	TGTGCCAGCTCACCGGGACGGATAGAAGAGACCCAGTACTTC	CASSPGRIEETQYF
TRBV20-1	TRBD1	NA	TRBJ1-6	TGCAGTGCTAGTAACCCACGGACAGGGGCGCTTTCACCCCTCCACTTT	CSASNPRTGALSPLHF
TRBV28	NA	NA	TRBJ1-3	TGTGCCAGCACATTAGGGGTCTCTGGAAACACCATATATTTT	CASTLGVSGNTIYF